These 17 T cell receptor beta chains were sequenced from one sample in a study of CD8 T cells in Susac syndrome. Random hexamers served to reverse transcribe roughly 0.45 to 1 ug RNA. MiXCR was run by TCRdb on the immunoSEQ multiplex PCR reads, yielding one entry per CDR3 protein. The sample records about 290,000 distinct CDR3 sequences, 75% to 85% being singletons. Sequenced input: CD8+ T cells from PBMCs. These receptors were obtained from a human donor with multiple sclerosis.

The genes are TRBV14 and TRBJ2-3; the D gene is possibly TRBD1 (5 bases). The CDR3 has 16 amino acids. Germline CDR1 reads SGHDN; CDR2 reads FVKESK. V was trimmed by 1 base and J by 6 bases, leaving 17 bases between them. The CDR3 sequence: CASSQGVRVFYDTQYF. Here the CDR3 DNA reads TGTGCCAGCAGCCAAGGGGTCAGGGTGTTTTATGATACGCAGTATTTT.

The V gene is TRBV6-5, the J gene TRBJ1-2; D not certain. Trimming shortened V by 4 bases and J by 1 base, and 16 bases separated the two germline ends. The CDR3 has 16 amino acids. From germline, CDR1 is MNHEY and CDR2 SVGAGI. The CDR3 DNA is TGTGCCAGCAGTTGGTCCGACGGAACCGTTAACTATGGCTACACCTTC. Translated: CASSWSDGTVNYGYTF.

The chain has TRBV12-3 or TRBV12-4 and TRBJ2-7, with 9 bases identical to TRBD2. The CDR3 extends over 14 amino acids. V was pared by 8 bases and J by 6 bases, with 11 bases of the junction left unmatched. The CDR3 spells CASCGRAGVVEQYF. CDR3 in DNA: TGTGCCAGCTGCGGGAGGGCCGGGGTGGTCGAGCAGTACTTC.

The chain combines TRBV30 with TRBJ1-1; weak D call: TRBD1 (5 bases). In germline, CDR1 is GTSNPN, CDR2 SVGIG (reference sequence). CDR3 length: 12 residues. V lost 4 bases and J lost 4, with 10 bases in between. Here the CDR3 reads CAWTRASTEAFF. DNA of the CDR3: TGTGCCTGGACCAGGGCCAGCACTGAAGCTTTCTTT.

The chain uses TRBV6-9 and TRBJ2-7, with D perhaps TRBD2 (5 bases). The length of the CDR3 is 13 residues. The V gene lost 4 bases and the J gene lost 1 base, with 8 bases spanning the gap. Germline V gene lookup returns CDR1 MNHGY and CDR2 SVAAGI. The chain's CDR3 is CASSCPGSYEQYF. CDR3 sequence (DNA): TGTGCCAGCAGTTGTCCGGGATCCTACGAGCAGTACTTC.

The rearrangement links TRBV13 to TRBJ2-7, with 9 nucleotides matching TRBD2. CDR3 size: 15 residues. Germline loops: CDR1 PRHDT, CDR2 FYEKMQ (reference sequence). Trimming removed 4 bases from V and 6 bases from J; junction bases left unmatched: 10. As DNA, the CDR3 is TGTGCCAGCAGCTCCCGAGGTAGCGGGAGCCTCGAGCAGTACTTC. This codes for CASSSRGSGSLEQYF.

This clonotype was counted between two and nine times. This rearrangement joins TRBV6-2 or TRBV6-3 to TRBJ1-5, with D possibly being TRBD1 (5 bases). The CDR3 sequence is 12 residues long. V was trimmed by 6 bases and J by 6 bases, leaving 9 bases between them. Germline CDR1 MNHEY, CDR2 SVGEGT. CDR3 bases: TGTGCCAGCAGCTTCGACAGTCAGCCCCAGCATTTT. It specifies CASSFDSQPQHF.

This chain links TRBV20-1 with TRBJ2-1; 15 bases fit TRBD2. The junction had 19 bases not matched to a gene; V was cut back by 0 bases and J by 7 bases. This CDR3 region has 21 residues. Germline assignment: CDR1 DFQATT and CDR2 SNEGSKA (reference sequence). Written as DNA, the CDR3 is TGCAGTGCTAGAGATTCCCCCAGGACTAGCGGGAGGGCCTCTAGTCTGAATGAGCAGTTCTTC. Translation gives CSARDSPRTSGRASSLNEQFF.

This clonotype was seen once. The chain has TRBV27 and TRBJ2-7; either TRBD1 or TRBD2 may fit D (5 bases each). V was pared by 8 bases and J by 2 bases, with 16 bases between. Germline lookup yields CDR1 MNHEY and CDR2 SMNVEV (reference sequence). CDR3 length: 14 amino acids. The CDR3 region has the DNA TGTGCCAGCTGGGGACGGGACCGGACCTACGAGCAGTACTTC. Translated, it gives CASWGRDRTYEQYF.

The chain couples TRBV4-3 to TRBJ1-3; 8 nucleotides match TRBD1. Per germline, CDR1 LGHNA and CDR2 YSLEER. V shed 4 bases, J shed 0 bases, and the junction held 2 bases outside the gene matches. The CDR3 spans 15 residues. Written as DNA, the CDR3 is TGCGCCAGCAGCCCTGACAGGGGCTCTGGAAACACCATATATTTT. It encodes CASSPDRGSGNTIYF.

This chain uses TRBV5-6 with TRBJ1-2; possibly TRBD1 for D (6 bases). The CDR3 spans 15 residues. Germline V gene lookup returns CDR1 SGHDT and CDR2 YYEEEE. V lost 0 bases, J lost 5 bases, and 14 bases lay in between. CDR3 DNA sequence: TGTGCCAGCAGCTTGGTTCCTCAGGGGACTTATGGCTACACCTTC. Protein sequence: CASSLVPQGTYGYTF.

The chain uses TRBV12-3 or TRBV12-4 and TRBJ2-1, with D perhaps assigned TRBD1 or TRBD2 (5 bases each). The CDR3 covers 14 residues. Trimming left V 5 bases short and J 5 bases short, with 13 bases between. Here the CDR3 DNA reads TGTGCCAGCAGTCCCACCCCGGGGCACAATGAGCAGTTCTTC. This gives the protein CASSPTPGHNEQFF.

This clonotype was recorded only once. The V gene is TRBV14, the J gene TRBJ1-2; 9 bases fit TRBD1. The germline V gene has CDR1 SGHDN and CDR2 FVKESK. Trimming removed 0 bases from V and 7 bases from J; junction bases left unmatched: 6. The CDR3 consists of 15 residues. In DNA form, the CDR3 reads TGTGCCAGCAGCCAAGATAAAACAGGGGGCTCTGGCTACACCTTC. Amino acids: CASSQDKTGGSGYTF. Drawing the rest from reference TRBV14 and TRBJ1-2, the complete variable domain is EAGVTQFPSHSVIEKGQTVTLRCDPISGHDNLYWYRRVMGKEIKFLLHFVKESKQDESGMPNNRFLAERTGGTYSTLKVQPAELEDSGVYFCASSQDKTGGSGYTFGSGTRLTVV.

The DNA of the CDR3 is TGTGCCAGCAGTGACAGGAGCTCCTATAATTCACCCCTCCACTTT. Its translation: CASSDRSSYNSPLHF. The rearrangement links TRBV2 to TRBJ1-6; D unclear. The CDR3 runs to 15 residues. V gave up 3 bases and J gave up 0 bases, with 6 bases separating them. CDR1 is SNHLY and CDR2 is FYNNEI in the germline V gene.

The rearrangement joins TRBV6-5 to TRBJ2-7; D gene uncertain. This CDR3 has 14 residues. Per germline, CDR1 MNHEY and CDR2 SVGAGI. Trimming cost V 2 bases and J 6 bases, with 14 bases left between them. CDR3 sequence (DNA): TGTGCCAGCAGTTACGTTGGAACAGAACGCGAGCAGTACTTC. Protein product: CASSYVGTEREQYF.

The chain recombines TRBV6-2 or TRBV6-3 with TRBJ2-5, with D tentatively TRBD1 or TRBD2 (5 bases each). The V gene lost 7 bases and the J gene lost 5 bases, with 14 bases spanning the gap. This CDR3 has 13 residues. CDR1 is MNHEY and CDR2 is SVGEGT in the germline V gene. CDR3 DNA: TGTGCCAGCACGCTCCTGGGGACCGAGACCCAGTACTTC. This sequence encodes CASTLLGTETQYF.

The count of this clonotype is one. V and J are TRBV6-5 and TRBJ2-1, with 13 bases that match TRBD2. CDR3 length: 15 residues. CDR1 MNHEY and CDR2 SVGAGI come from the germline V gene. The junction had 3 bases not matched to a gene; V was cut back by 1 base and J by 9 bases. Written as DNA, the CDR3 is TGTGCCAGCAGTTACTGGACTAGCGGGAGTGGTGAGCAGTTCTTC. Translating gives CASSYWTSGSGEQFF.